Following are 29 T cell receptor beta chains from one sample sequenced in a study of STAT3 mutations in large granular lymphocyte leukemia. Study findings and constraints: At least one immunodominant TCR beta clonotype appeared in every T-cell large granular lymphocyte leukemia patient.

These TCRs' antigens remain unknown. The table came from immunoSEQ multiplex PCR; TCRdb's copy has only in-frame clones and leaves some out. Of about 9,200 clones listed, approximately 90% were seen once; the top ten hold about 35%. The sample taken for sequencing was peripheral blood mononuclear cells. The receptors were sampled from a man in his sixties with T-cell large granular lymphocyte leukemia. Some clones in this sample may be carry-over from other donors' samples.

This clone was seen once. The chain couples TRBV4-2 to TRBJ2-5; D assignment may be TRBD1 or TRBD2 (5 bases each). The CDR3 consists of 15 residues. Per the germline V gene, CDR1 is LGHNA and CDR2 is YNFKEQ. Between the trimmed V and J ends, which lost 5 bases and 1 base, there was a span of 14 bases. The CDR3, as DNA: TGTGCCAGCAGCAACCCGGGACCTCGCCAAGAGACCCAGTACTTC. Its translation: CASSNPGPRQETQYF.

The chain has TRBV5-3 and TRBJ1-4; no firm D call. TRBV5-3 falls under the ORF class, with uncertain function. Trimming took off 6 bases at V and 1 base at J, with 34 bases between the two ends. The CDR3 totals 22 residues. The CDR3 spells CARKLAAGLRNHKGGTNEKLFF. CDR3 sequence (DNA): TGTGCCAGAAAGCTAGCGGCCGGGTTGAGGAATCATAAAGGAGGAACTAATGAAAAACTGTTTTTT.

This clone was picked up a small number of times. The rearrangement uses TRBV18 and TRBJ1-4, with TRBD1 identical over 9 bases. The CDR3 covers 15 residues. V lost 3 bases and J lost 5; bases outside the gene matches: 4. Per the germline V gene, CDR1 is KGHSH and CDR2 is LQKENI. CDR3 bases: TGTGCCAGCTCACCGGGACAGGGCGGGAATGAAAAACTGTTTTTT. Its protein product is CASSPGQGGNEKLFF.

V is TRBV6-6 and J is TRBJ1-4; weak D call: TRBD1 (5 bases). In germline, CDR1 is MNHNY, CDR2 SVGAGI (reference sequence). Trimming took 6 bases from V and 7 from J, leaving 9 bases between them. This CDR3 region has 12 residues. CDR3 residues: CASRRDSEKLFF. The CDR3 DNA follows: TGTGCCAGCAGACGTGACAGTGAAAAACTGTTTTTT.

The chain couples TRBV4-1 to TRBJ1-4; TRBD1 might be the D (6 bases). Germline CDR1 and CDR2: MGHRA and YSYEKL. V lost 5 bases to trimming and J lost 8 bases, with 12 bases between them. The CDR3 contains 13 residues. The CDR3 DNA is TGCGCCAGCAGCGCCGGGACAAACGAAAAACTGTTTTTT. Translated, it gives CASSAGTNEKLFF.

The chain has TRBV4-3 and TRBJ2-1; D gene ambiguous. The CDR3 has 14 residues. CDR1 is LGHNA, CDR2 YSLEER, per germline. Trimming took off 0 bases at V and 4 bases at J, with 7 bases between the two ends. The DNA for the CDR3 is TGCGCCAGCAGCCAAGATAAGGTTTACAATGAGCAGTTCTTC. It is translated as CASSQDKVYNEQFF.

The genes are TRBV29-1 and TRBJ2-3; no definite D call. Germline V gene data show CDR1 as SQVTM and CDR2 as ANQGSEA. This CDR3 is built from 13 residues. The ends were cut back, 0 bases at V and 2 bases at J, with 6 bases in the middle. CDR3 residues: CSVEDRPTDTQYF. The CDR3 DNA is TGCAGCGTTGAAGATCGCCCCACAGATACGCAGTATTTT.

The chain uses TRBV9 and TRBJ2-2; either TRBD1 or TRBD2 may fit D (5 bases each). Trimming removed 0 bases at V and 5 bases at J, with 11 bases between. The CDR3 is 15 amino acids. Germline CDR1 is SGDLS and CDR2 is YYNGEE. CDR3 residues: CASSVAQGDTGELFF. DNA of the CDR3: TGTGCCAGCAGCGTAGCGCAGGGAGATACCGGGGAGCTGTTTTTT.

The J gene is TRBJ2-7, the V gene TRBV7-9, with D tentatively TRBD2 (6 bases). The CDR3 loop spans 14 amino acids. V lost 0 bases and J lost 3, with 9 bases in between. CDR1 and CDR2 (germline): SEHNR, FQNEAQ (reference sequence). The CDR3 here is CASSLAGGDYEQYF. The CDR3 DNA reads as TGTGCCAGCAGCTTAGCGGGGGGTGACTACGAGCAGTACTTC.

This chain connects TRBV4-2 to TRBJ2-1; 7 bases map to TRBD2. Trimming at V came to 1 base and at J to 8 bases, leaving 8 bases not matched to a gene. This CDR3 spans 15 amino acids. Germline CDR1 reads LGHNA; CDR2 reads YNFKEQ. The CDR3 sequence: CASSQAAGVGDEQFF. For the CDR3, the DNA is TGTGCCAGCAGCCAAGCTGCGGGAGTAGGAGATGAGCAGTTCTTC.

This chain connects TRBV5-6 to TRBJ2-3, with D tentatively TRBD1 or TRBD2 (5 bases each). Trimming took off 0 bases at V and 6 bases at J, with 14 bases between the two ends. Germline CDR1 reads SGHDT; CDR2 reads YYEEEE. The CDR3 loop spans 15 amino acids. CDR3 loop: CASSLVAAGGDTQYF. The CDR3, as DNA: TGTGCCAGCAGCTTGGTCGCAGCTGGGGGTGATACGCAGTATTTT. The complete variable domain, with remaining parts taken from reference TRBV5-6 and TRBJ2-3, reads DAGVTQSPTHLIKTRGQQVTLRCSPKSGHDTVSWYQQALGQGPQFIFQYYEEEERQRGNFPDRFSGHQFPNYSSELNVNALLLGDSALYLCASSLVAAGGDTQYFGPGTRLTVL.

This chain links TRBV18 with TRBJ1-2, with TRBD1 identical over 8 bases. V lost 3 bases to trimming and J lost 4 bases; unmatched junction nucleotides: 1. Germline-derived CDR1 and CDR2 are KGHSH and LQKENI. CDR3 length equals 13 residues. In DNA form, the CDR3 reads TGTGCCAGCTCACCCGACAGGGGCTATGGCTACACCTTC. The encoded protein is CASSPDRGYGYTF.

The V call is TRBV27, the J call TRBJ2-7; perhaps TRBD2 as D (5 bases). V shed 4 bases and J shed 4 bases, with 26 bases lying between them. Germline values: CDR1 MNHEY, CDR2 SMNVEV (reference sequence). The CDR3 totals 18 residues. CDR3 in amino acids: CASSYNSLGPSGKYEQYF. The CDR3 DNA sequence: TGTGCCAGCAGTTACAACTCCTTAGGACCCTCCGGGAAGTACGAGCAGTACTTC.

This chain connects TRBV30 to TRBJ1-5; D is undetermined. Germline lookup yields CDR1 GTSNPN and CDR2 SVGIG (reference sequence). Trimming pared 4 bases from V and 0 bases from J, leaving 10 bases between. The CDR3 extends over 14 amino acids. The CDR3 DNA sequence: TGTGCCTGGAATGCAGGCTATAGCAATCAGCCCCAGCATTTT. Its protein is CAWNAGYSNQPQHF.

The chain is built from TRBV5-1 and TRBJ2-3; perhaps TRBD2 as D (5 bases). Trimming removed 4 bases at V and 9 bases at J, with 12 bases between. CDR3 length: 12 amino acids. CDR1 and CDR2 from the germline V gene are SGHRS and YFSETQ. Here the CDR3 reads CASSNPGGTQYF. The CDR3 DNA follows: TGCGCCAGCAGCAATCCGGGCGGGACGCAGTATTTT.

The V and J genes are TRBV5-4 and TRBJ1-2; 7 bases map to TRBD1. CDR1 SGHNT and CDR2 YYREEE come from the germline V gene (reference sequence). With 3 bases clipped from V and 6 bases from J, the junction kept 2 bases outside the gene matches. This CDR3 comprises 12 residues. The CDR3 sequence is CASSSTGDGYTF. In DNA form, the CDR3 reads TGTGCCAGCAGCTCCACAGGGGATGGCTACACCTTC.

V and J are TRBV7-8 and TRBJ2-5; 8 positions agree with TRBD1. Germline V gene sequence: CDR1 SGHVS, CDR2 FQNEAQ. V was pared by 1 base and J by 2 bases, with 3 bases of the junction left unmatched. CDR3 length: 15 amino acids. CDR3 sequence reads: CASSLGGTGQETQYF. The CDR3 DNA sequence: TGTGCCAGCAGCTTAGGGGGGACAGGTCAAGAGACCCAGTACTTC.

The chain employs TRBV5-1 and TRBJ1-4, with no clear D. Trimming left V 2 bases short and J 3 bases short, with 5 bases between. This CDR3 region has 13 residues. Germline V lookup: CDR1 SGHRS, CDR2 YFSETQ. In DNA form, the CDR3 reads TGCGCCAGCAGCTTTGGTGCTAATGAAAAACTGTTTTTT. Its translation: CASSFGANEKLFF.

The sample holds a few counts of this clone. This chain joins TRBV7-2 and TRBJ2-5; D not resolved. There are 13 residues in the CDR3. V lost 2 bases to trimming and J lost 5 bases, with 9 bases between them. Per the germline V gene, CDR1 is SGHTA and CDR2 is FQGNSA. The CDR3 sequence: CASSLSLGETQYF. The CDR3 DNA follows: TGTGCCAGCAGCTTAAGCCTTGGGGAGACCCAGTACTTC.

The J gene is TRBJ1-3, the V gene TRBV18; a possible D gene is TRBD1 (6 bases). The CDR3 covers 15 residues. Trimming shortened V by 4 bases and J by 0 bases, and 10 bases separated the two germline ends. Looked up from germline, CDR1 is KGHSH and CDR2 is LQKENI. CDR3 coding DNA: TGTGCCAGCTCACGTGGGACACTCTCTGGAAACACCATATATTTT. Translated: CASSRGTLSGNTIYF. Variable domain in full (rest from reference TRBV18 and TRBJ1-3): NAGVMQNPRHLVRRRGQEARLRCSPMKGHSHVYWYRQLPEEGLKFMVYLQKENIIDESGMPKERFSAEFPKEGPSILRIQQVVRGDSAAYFCASSRGTLSGNTIYFGEGSWLTVV.

The gene calls are TRBV5-1 and TRBJ2-5, with D possibly being TRBD1 (6 bases). This CDR3 spans 14 amino acids. The germline gives CDR1 SGHRS, CDR2 YFSETQ. V lost 2 bases and J 5 bases, leaving 13 bases between the germline ends. CDR3 nucleotide sequence: TGCGCCAGCAGCTTACAGGGTTTTTGGGAGACCCAGTACTTC. This codes for CASSLQGFWETQYF.

This sequence joins TRBV28 and TRBJ2-7, with a possible D match to TRBD1 (5 bases). Germline CDR1 and CDR2: MDHEN and SYDVKM. The CDR3 sequence is 15 residues long. Trimming cost V 1 base and J 3 bases, with 13 bases left between them. In DNA form, the CDR3 reads TGTGCCAGCAGTTTATCCGCCACAGGTTACTACGAGCAGTACTTC. Amino acids: CASSLSATGYYEQYF.

The chain links TRBV28 to TRBJ1-5; no clear D. The CDR3 is made up of 14 amino acids. The germline gives CDR1 MDHEN, CDR2 SYDVKM. Trimming removed 2 bases at V and 0 bases at J, with 5 bases between. CDR3: CASSLALSNQPQHF. The CDR3 DNA reads as TGTGCCAGCAGTTTAGCACTTAGCAATCAGCCCCAGCATTTT.

The genes are TRBV7-2 and TRBJ1-3; D is possibly TRBD1 (5 bases). Germline V gives CDR1 SGHTA, CDR2 FQGNSA. Trimming took off 1 base at V and 0 bases at J, with 10 bases between the two ends. The CDR3 runs 16 residues. CDR3 sequence (DNA): TGTGCCAGCAGCTTAGTGGGACCCAGCTCTGGAAACACCATATATTTT. The encoded protein is CASSLVGPSSGNTIYF.

The chain joins TRBV4-2 to TRBJ2-3; 14 bases fit TRBD2. The V segment lost 1 base and the J segment 1 base; nucleotides outside the gene matches: 10. The V gene's germline CDR1 is LGHNA and CDR2 YNFKEQ. This CDR3 has 20 amino acids. CDR3 residues: CASSQVTSGRGRRGTDTQYF. As DNA, the CDR3 is TGTGCCAGCAGCCAAGTGACTAGCGGGAGGGGGCGGCGCGGCACAGATACGCAGTATTTT.

The J gene is TRBJ2-7, the V gene TRBV7-8; possible D gene TRBD2, 6 bases. CDR1 SGHVS and CDR2 FQNEAQ come from the germline V gene. This CDR3 contains 16 residues. Between the trimmed V and J ends, which lost 5 bases and 2 bases, there was a span of 19 bases. CDR3 nucleotides: TGTGCCAGCAGCCTTAGCGCTGGGACTTTAACCTACGAGCAGTACTTC. Its translation is CASSLSAGTLTYEQYF.

Points on this clone: A junction end diverges from the germline sequence, so it may reflect a read error. The V gene is TRBV5-1, the J gene TRBJ2-7; TRBD2 aligns across 12 bases. The length of the CDR3 is 16 residues. Germline values: CDR1 SGHRS, CDR2 YFSETQ. The CDR3 DNA is TGCGCCAGCAGCCCGGCCGGGACTAGCGGGCTCGCCGGGTGGGGCTTC. Encoded protein: CASSPAGTSGLAGWGF.

The chain employs TRBV7-9 and TRBJ2-7; no firm D call. There are 16 residues in the CDR3. CDR1 is SEHNR and CDR2 is FQNEAQ in the germline V gene (reference sequence). V was trimmed by 4 bases and J by 4 bases, leaving 20 bases between them. CDR3 in amino acids: CASSSSWTEPFYEQYF. The CDR3 DNA reads as TGTGCCAGCAGCTCCTCCTGGACGGAGCCCTTTTACGAGCAGTACTTC.

This CDR3 is CASSQALVKGLEQYF. In nucleotides, the CDR3 is TGCGCCAGCAGCCAAGCCCTAGTAAAGGGCCTCGAGCAGTACTTC. V usage is TRBV4-1 and J usage is TRBJ2-7; D is unresolved. Germline CDR1 is MGHRA and CDR2 is YSYEKL. Deletions cut 1 base from V and 6 bases from J, with 16 bases between. This CDR3 region has 15 residues.